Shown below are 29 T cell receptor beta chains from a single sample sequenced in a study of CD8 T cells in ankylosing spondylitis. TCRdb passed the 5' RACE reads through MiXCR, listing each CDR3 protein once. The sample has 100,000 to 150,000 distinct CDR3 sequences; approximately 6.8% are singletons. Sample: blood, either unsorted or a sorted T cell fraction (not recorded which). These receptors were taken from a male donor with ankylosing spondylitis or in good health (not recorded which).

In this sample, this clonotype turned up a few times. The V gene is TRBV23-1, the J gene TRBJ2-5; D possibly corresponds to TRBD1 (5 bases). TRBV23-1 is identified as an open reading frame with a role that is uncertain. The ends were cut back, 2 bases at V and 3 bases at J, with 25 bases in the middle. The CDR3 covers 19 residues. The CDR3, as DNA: TGCGCCAGCAGTCAAAGTCTAAGCAGGCAGGGCGGTCAGGAAGAGACCCAGTACTTC. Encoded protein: CASSQSLSRQGGQEETQYF.

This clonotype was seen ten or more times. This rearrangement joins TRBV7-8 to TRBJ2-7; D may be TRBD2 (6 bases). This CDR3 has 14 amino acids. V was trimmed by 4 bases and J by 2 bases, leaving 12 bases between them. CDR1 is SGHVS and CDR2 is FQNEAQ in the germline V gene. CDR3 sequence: CASSSLGGTYEQYF. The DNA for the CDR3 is TGTGCCAGCAGCTCCCTGGGAGGCACCTACGAGCAGTACTTC. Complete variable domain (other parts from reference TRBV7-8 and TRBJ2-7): GAGVSQSPRYKVAKRGQDVALRCDPISGHVSLFWYQQALGQGPEFLTYFQNEAQLDKSGLPSDRFFAERPEGSVSTLKIQRTQQEDSAVYLCASSSLGGTYEQYFGPGTRLTVT.

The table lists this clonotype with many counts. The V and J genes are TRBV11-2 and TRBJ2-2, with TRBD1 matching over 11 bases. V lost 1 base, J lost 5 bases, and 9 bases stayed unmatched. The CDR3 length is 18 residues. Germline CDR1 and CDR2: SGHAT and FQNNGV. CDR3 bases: TGTGCCAGCAGCTTAGTACCGACCGGGACAGGGGGGACCGGGGAGCTGTTTTTT. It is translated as CASSLVPTGTGGTGELFF. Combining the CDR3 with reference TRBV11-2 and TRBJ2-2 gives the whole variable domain EAGVAQSPRYKIIEKRQSVAFWCNPISGHATLYWYQQILGQGPKLLIQFQNNGVVDDSQLPKDRFSAERLKGVDSTLKIQPAKLEDSAVYLCASSLVPTGTGGTGELFFGEGSRLTVL.

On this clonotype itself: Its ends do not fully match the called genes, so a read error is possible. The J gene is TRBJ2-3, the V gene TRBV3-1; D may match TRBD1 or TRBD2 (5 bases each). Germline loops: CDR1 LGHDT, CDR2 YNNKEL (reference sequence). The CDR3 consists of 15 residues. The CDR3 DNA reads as TGTGCCAGCAGCCCGACCGGGGCGTCCACAGATAGGCAGTATTTT. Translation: CASSPTGASTDRQYF.

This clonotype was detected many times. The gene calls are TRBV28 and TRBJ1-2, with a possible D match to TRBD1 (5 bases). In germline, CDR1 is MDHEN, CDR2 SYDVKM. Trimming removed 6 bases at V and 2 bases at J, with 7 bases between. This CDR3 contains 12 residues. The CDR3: CASSRENYGYTF. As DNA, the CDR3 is TGTGCCAGCAGCAGGGAGAACTATGGCTACACCTTC.

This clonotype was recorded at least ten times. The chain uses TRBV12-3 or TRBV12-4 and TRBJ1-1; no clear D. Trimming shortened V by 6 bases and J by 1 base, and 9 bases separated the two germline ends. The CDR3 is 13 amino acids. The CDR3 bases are TGTGCCAGCAGCGGTGGACCGAACACTGAAGCTTTCTTT. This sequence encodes CASSGGPNTEAFF.

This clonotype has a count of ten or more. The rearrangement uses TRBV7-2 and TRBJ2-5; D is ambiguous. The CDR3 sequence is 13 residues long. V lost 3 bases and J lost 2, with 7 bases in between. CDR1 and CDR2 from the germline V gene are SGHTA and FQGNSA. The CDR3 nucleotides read TGTGCCAGCAGCTTTACGAAGCAAGAGACCCAGTACTTC. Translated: CASSFTKQETQYF.

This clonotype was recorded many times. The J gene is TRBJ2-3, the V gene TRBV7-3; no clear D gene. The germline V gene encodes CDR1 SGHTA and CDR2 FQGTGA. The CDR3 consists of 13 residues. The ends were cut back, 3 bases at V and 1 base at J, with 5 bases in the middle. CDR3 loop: CASSFKGTDTQYF. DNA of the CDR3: TGTGCCAGCAGCTTTAAGGGCACAGATACGCAGTATTTT.

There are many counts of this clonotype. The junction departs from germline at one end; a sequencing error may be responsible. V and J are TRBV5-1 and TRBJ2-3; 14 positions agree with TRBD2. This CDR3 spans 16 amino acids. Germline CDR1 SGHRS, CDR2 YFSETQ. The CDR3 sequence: CASSSGTSGGTDTQYF. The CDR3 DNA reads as TGCGCCAGCAGCTCCGGGACTAGCGGGGGCACGGATACGCAGTATTTT.

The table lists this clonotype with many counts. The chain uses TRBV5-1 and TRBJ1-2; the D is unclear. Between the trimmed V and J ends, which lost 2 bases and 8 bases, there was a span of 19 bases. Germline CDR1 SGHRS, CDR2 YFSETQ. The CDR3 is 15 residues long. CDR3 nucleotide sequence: TGCGCCAGCAGCTTACCAGGAACGACTCCTACGGGCTACACCTTC. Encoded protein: CASSLPGTTPTGYTF.

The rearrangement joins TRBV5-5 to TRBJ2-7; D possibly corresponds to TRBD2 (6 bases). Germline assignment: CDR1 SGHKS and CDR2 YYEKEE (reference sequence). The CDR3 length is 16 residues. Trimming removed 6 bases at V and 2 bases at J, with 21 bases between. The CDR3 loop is CASTQGAGLLPYEQYF. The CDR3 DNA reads TGTGCCAGCACTCAAGGTGCGGGACTCCTACCCTACGAGCAGTACTTC.

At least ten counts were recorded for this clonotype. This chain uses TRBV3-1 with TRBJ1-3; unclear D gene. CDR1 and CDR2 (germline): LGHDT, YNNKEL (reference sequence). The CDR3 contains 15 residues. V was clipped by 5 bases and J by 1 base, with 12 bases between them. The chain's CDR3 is CASSYTTVSGNTIYF. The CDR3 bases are TGTGCCAGCAGCTACACAACCGTATCTGGAAACACCATATATTTT.

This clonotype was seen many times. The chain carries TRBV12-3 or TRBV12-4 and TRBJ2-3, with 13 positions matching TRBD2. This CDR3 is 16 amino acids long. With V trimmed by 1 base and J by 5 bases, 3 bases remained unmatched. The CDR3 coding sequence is TGTGCCAGCAGTTTAGGGACTAGCGGGGGCCTAGATACGCAGTATTTT. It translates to CASSLGTSGGLDTQYF.

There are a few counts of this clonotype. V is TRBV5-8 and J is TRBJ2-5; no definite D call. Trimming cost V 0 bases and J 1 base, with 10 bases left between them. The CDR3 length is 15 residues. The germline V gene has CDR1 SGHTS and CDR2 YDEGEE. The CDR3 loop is CASSLGSDPQETQYF. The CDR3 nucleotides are TGTGCCAGCAGCTTGGGCAGCGACCCCCAAGAGACCCAGTACTTC.

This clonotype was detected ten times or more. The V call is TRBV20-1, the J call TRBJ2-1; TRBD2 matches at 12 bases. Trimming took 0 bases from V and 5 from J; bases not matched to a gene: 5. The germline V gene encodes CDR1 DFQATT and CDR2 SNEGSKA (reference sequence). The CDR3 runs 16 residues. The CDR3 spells CSARDLGLAGNNEQFF. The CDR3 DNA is TGCAGTGCTAGAGATCTCGGACTAGCGGGAAACAATGAGCAGTTCTTC.

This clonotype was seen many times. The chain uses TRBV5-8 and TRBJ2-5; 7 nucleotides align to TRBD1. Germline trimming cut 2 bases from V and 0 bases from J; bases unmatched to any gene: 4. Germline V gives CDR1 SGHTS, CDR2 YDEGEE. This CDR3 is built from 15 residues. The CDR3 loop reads CASSLGDRDQETQYF. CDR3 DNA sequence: TGTGCCAGCAGCTTAGGAGACAGGGACCAAGAGACCCAGTACTTC.

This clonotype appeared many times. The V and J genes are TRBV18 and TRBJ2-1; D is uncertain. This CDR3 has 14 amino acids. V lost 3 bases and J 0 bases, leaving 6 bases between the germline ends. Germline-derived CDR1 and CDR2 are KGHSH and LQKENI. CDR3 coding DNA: TGTGCCAGCTCACCCATAGGCTCCTACAATGAGCAGTTCTTC. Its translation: CASSPIGSYNEQFF.

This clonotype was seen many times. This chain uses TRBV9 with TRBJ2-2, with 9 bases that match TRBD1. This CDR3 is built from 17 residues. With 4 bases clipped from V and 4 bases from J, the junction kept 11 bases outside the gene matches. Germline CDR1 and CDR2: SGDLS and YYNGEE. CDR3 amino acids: CASSFSPGQGLTGELFF. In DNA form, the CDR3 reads TGTGCCAGCAGCTTTAGCCCCGGACAGGGGCTCACCGGGGAGCTGTTTTTT.

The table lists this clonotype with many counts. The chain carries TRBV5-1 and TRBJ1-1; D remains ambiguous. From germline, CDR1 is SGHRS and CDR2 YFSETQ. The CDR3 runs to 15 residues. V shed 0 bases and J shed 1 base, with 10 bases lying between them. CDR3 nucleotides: TGCGCCAGCAGCTTGGTGGAGGGTTGGAACACTGAAGCTTTCTTT. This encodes CASSLVEGWNTEAFF.

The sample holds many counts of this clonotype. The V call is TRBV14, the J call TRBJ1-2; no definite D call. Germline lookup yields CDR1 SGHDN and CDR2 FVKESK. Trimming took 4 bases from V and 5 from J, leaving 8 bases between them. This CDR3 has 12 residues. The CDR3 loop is CASSPGGYGYTF. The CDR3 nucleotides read TGTGCCAGCAGCCCCGGAGGGTATGGCTACACCTTC.

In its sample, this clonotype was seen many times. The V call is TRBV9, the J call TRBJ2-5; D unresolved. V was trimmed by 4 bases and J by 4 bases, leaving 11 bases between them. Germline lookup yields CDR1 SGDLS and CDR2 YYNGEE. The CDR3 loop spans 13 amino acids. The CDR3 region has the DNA TGTGCCAGCAGCTCGCCTATTGGAGAGACCCAGTACTTC. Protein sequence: CASSSPIGETQYF. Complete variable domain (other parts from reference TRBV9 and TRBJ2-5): DSGVTQTPKHLITATGQRVTLRCSPRSGDLSVYWYQQSLDQGLQFLIQYYNGEERAKGNILERFSAQQFPDLHSELNLSSLELGDSALYFCASSSPIGETQYFGPGTRLLVL.

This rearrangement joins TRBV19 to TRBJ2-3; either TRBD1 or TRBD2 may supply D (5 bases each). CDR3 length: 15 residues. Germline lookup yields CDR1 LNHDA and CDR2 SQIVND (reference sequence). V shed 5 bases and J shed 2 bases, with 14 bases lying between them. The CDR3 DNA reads TGTGCCAGTAGTTACGACGGGACGCACACAGATACGCAGTATTTT. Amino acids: CASSYDGTHTDTQYF. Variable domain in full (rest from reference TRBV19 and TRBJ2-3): DGGITQSPKYLFRKEGQNVTLSCEQNLNHDAMYWYRQDPGQGLRLIYYSQIVNDFQKGDIAEGYSVSREKKESFPLTVTSAQKNPTAFYLCASSYDGTHTDTQYFGPGTRLTVL.

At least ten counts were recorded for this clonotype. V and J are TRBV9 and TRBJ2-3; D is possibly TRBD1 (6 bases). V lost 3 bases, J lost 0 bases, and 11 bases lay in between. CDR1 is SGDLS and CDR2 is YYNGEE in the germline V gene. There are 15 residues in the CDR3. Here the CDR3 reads CASSGRGPSTDTQYF. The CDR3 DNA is TGTGCCAGCAGCGGCAGGGGCCCAAGCACAGATACGCAGTATTTT.

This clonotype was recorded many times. This chain's CDR3 is CASSLARVRGNYEQYF. The CDR3 DNA reads as TGTGCCAGCAGTTTAGCGAGGGTGAGAGGGAACTACGAGCAGTACTTC. The V and J genes are TRBV12-3 or TRBV12-4 and TRBJ2-7, with D perhaps TRBD2 (5 bases). The CDR3 extends over 16 amino acids. V shed 0 bases and J shed 3 bases, with 15 bases lying between them.

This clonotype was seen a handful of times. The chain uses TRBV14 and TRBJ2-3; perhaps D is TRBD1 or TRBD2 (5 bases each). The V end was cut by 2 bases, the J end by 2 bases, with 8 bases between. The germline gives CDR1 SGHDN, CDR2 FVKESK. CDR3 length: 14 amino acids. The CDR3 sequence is CASSQWDLTDTQYF. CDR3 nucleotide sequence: TGTGCCAGCAGCCAATGGGACCTCACAGATACGCAGTATTTT. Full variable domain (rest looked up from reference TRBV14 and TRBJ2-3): EAGVTQFPSHSVIEKGQTVTLRCDPISGHDNLYWYRRVMGKEIKFLLHFVKESKQDESGMPNNRFLAERTGGTYSTLKVQPAELEDSGVYFCASSQWDLTDTQYFGPGTRLTVL.

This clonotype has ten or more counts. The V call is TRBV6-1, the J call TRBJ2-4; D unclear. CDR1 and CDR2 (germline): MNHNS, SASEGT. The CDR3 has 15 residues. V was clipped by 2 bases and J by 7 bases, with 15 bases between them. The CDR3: CASSERLDSGNIQYF. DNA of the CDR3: TGTGCCAGCAGTGAAAGGCTGGATTCTGGCAACATTCAGTACTTC.

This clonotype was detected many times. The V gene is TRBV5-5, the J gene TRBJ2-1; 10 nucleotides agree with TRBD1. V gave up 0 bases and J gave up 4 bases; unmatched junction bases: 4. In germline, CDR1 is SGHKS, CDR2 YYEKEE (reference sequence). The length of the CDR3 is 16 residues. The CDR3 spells CASSLGPGQGYNEQFF. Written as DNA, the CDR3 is TGTGCCAGCAGCTTGGGTCCGGGACAGGGGTACAATGAGCAGTTCTTC.

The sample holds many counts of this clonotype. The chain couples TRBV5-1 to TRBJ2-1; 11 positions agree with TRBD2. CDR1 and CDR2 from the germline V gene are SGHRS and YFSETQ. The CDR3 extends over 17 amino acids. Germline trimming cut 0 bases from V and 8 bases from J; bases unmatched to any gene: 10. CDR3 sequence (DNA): TGCGCCAGCAGCTTGGCCGAGGTTGTAGCGGGAGGGTATGAGCAGTTCTTC. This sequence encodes CASSLAEVVAGGYEQFF.

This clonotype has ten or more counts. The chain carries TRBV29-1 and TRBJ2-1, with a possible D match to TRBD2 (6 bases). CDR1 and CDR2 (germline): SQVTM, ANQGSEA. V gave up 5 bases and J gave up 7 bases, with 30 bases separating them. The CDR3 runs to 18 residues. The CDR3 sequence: CSVNFAANSPLGRNEQFF. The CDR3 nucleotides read TGCAGCGTTAATTTTGCAGCAAATTCTCCTTTGGGGAGGAATGAGCAGTTCTTC.